The rows below give T cell receptor beta chains drawn from one sample of a study of Graves' ophthalmopathy and Graves' hyperthyroidism. TCRdb recomputed calls from the multiplex PCR reads with MiXCR, one row per CDR3 protein. The sample contains about 640,000 distinct CDR3 sequences, 35% to 45% of which appear only once. Sequenced material: peripheral blood. The receptors stem from an adult man with Graves' ophthalmopathy. Both conserved end residues are part of each CDR3. Fields, in order: V gene, clone size, J gene, D gene, CDR3 protein, CDR3 DNA. D genes are given only for firm matches. Expanded clones get a size class; other rows say once, few or many, or leave the size out.

v_call: TRBV7-1
clone_size: .
j_call: TRBJ1-1
d_call: .
cdr3_aa: CASRSGPMNTEAFF
cdr3_nt: TGTGCCAGCAGATCAGGACCGATGAACACTGAAGCTTTCTTT

v_call: TRBV4-3
clone_size: many
j_call: TRBJ2-5
d_call: .
cdr3_aa: CASSRTDRAGETQYF
cdr3_nt: TGCGCCAGCAGCCGCACAGACAGGGCGGGGGAGACCCAGTACTTC

v_call: TRBV25-1
clone_size: .
j_call: TRBJ2-5
d_call: TRBD1
cdr3_aa: CASGVDRVLHQPQYF
cdr3_nt: TGTGCCAGCGGCGTGGACAGGGTCTTACATCAGCCCCAGTACTTC

v_call: TRBV7-3
clone_size: many
j_call: TRBJ2-7
d_call: .
cdr3_aa: CASSLRLGHEQYF
cdr3_nt: TGTGCCAGCAGCTTAAGGTTGGGGCACGAGCAGTACTTC

v_call: TRBV29-1
clone_size: .
j_call: TRBJ2-7
d_call: TRBD2
cdr3_aa: CSVHNSSGKQYF
cdr3_nt: TGCAGCGTGCATAACAGCAGCGGGAAGCAGTACTTC

v_call: TRBV4-1
clone_size: few
j_call: TRBJ2-7
d_call: TRBD2
cdr3_aa: CASSQDHLGLALYEQYF
cdr3_nt: TGCGCCAGCAGCCAAGATCATCTGGGACTAGCCCTATACGAGCAGTACTTC

v_call: TRBV19
clone_size: many
j_call: TRBJ2-7
d_call: TRBD2
cdr3_aa: CASSIASSGSYEQYF
cdr3_nt: TGTGCCAGTAGTATAGCGAGTAGCGGGAGTTACGAGCAGTACTTC

v_call: TRBV7-9
clone_size: many
j_call: TRBJ1-1
d_call: TRBD1
cdr3_aa: CASSILGQGAEAFF
cdr3_nt: TGTGCCAGCAGCATACTTGGACAGGGCGCGGAAGCTTTCTTT

v_call: TRBV29-1
clone_size: many
j_call: TRBJ2-7
d_call: TRBD1
cdr3_aa: CSVDTGTGNYEQYF
cdr3_nt: TGCAGCGTGGATACCGGGACAGGCAACTACGAGCAGTACTTC

v_call: TRBV25-1
clone_size: .
j_call: TRBJ2-5
d_call: TRBD2
cdr3_aa: CARVVSGREETQYF
cdr3_nt: TGTGCTAGAGTAGTTAGCGGGAGGGAAGAGACCCAGTACTTC

v_call: TRBV29-1
clone_size: once
j_call: TRBJ2-7
d_call: TRBD1
cdr3_aa: CSLGTVEQYF
cdr3_nt: TGCAGCTTGGGGACAGTAGAGCAGTACTTC

v_call: TRBV19
clone_size: many
j_call: TRBJ1-5
d_call: .
cdr3_aa: CASSTWAMINQPQHF
cdr3_nt: TGTGCCAGTAGTACGTGGGCGATGATCAATCAGCCCCAGCATTTT

v_call: TRBV25-1
clone_size: .
j_call: TRBJ1-4
d_call: .
cdr3_aa: CASSPKQVNEKLFF
cdr3_nt: TGTGCCAGCTCACCAAAACAGGTTAATGAAAAACTGTTTTTT

v_call: TRBV12-3/TRBV12-4
clone_size: many
j_call: TRBJ1-3
d_call: .
cdr3_aa: CASSLRGFDTIYF
cdr3_nt: TGTGCCAGCAGTTTAAGAGGGTTCGACACCATATATTTT

v_call: TRBV24-1
clone_size: many
j_call: TRBJ1-1
d_call: .
cdr3_aa: CATSGGTPGDTEAFF
cdr3_nt: TGTGCCACCAGTGGTGGGACCCCCGGGGACACTGAAGCTTTCTTT

v_call: TRBV20-1
clone_size: .
j_call: TRBJ2-7
d_call: .
cdr3_aa: CSAPDQSSYEQYF
cdr3_nt: TGCAGTGCGCCGGATCAGAGCTCCTACGAGCAGTACTTC

v_call: TRBV7-6
clone_size: many
j_call: TRBJ1-5
d_call: .
cdr3_aa: CASSSQWDQPQHF
cdr3_nt: TGTGCCAGCAGCTCGCAGTGGGACCAGCCCCAGCATTTT

v_call: TRBV10-3
clone_size: .
j_call: TRBJ2-5
d_call: .
cdr3_aa: CAIGAGGLDETQYF
cdr3_nt: TGCGCCATCGGTGCCGGGGGGCTGGATGAGACCCAGTACTTC

v_call: TRBV4-1
clone_size: many
j_call: TRBJ1-1
d_call: .
cdr3_aa: CASSPEPRDTEAFF
cdr3_nt: TGCGCCAGCAGCCCAGAGCCTCGGGACACTGAAGCTTTCTTT

v_call: TRBV12-3/TRBV12-4
clone_size: many
j_call: TRBJ1-3
d_call: .
cdr3_aa: CASQTSSSGNTIYF
cdr3_nt: TGTGCCAGCCAAACATCCAGCTCTGGAAACACCATATATTTT

v_call: TRBV29-1
clone_size: once
j_call: TRBJ1-2
d_call: TRBD1
cdr3_aa: CSEADRGRSNYGYTF
cdr3_nt: TGCAGTGAAGCGGACAGGGGGAGGTCTAACTATGGCTACACCTTC

v_call: TRBV5-8
clone_size: many
j_call: TRBJ2-5
d_call: .
cdr3_aa: CASSHAETQYF
cdr3_nt: TGTGCCAGCAGCCACGCGGAGACCCAGTACTTC

v_call: TRBV4-1
clone_size: .
j_call: TRBJ2-5
d_call: TRBD2
cdr3_aa: CASSVAGGTEETQYF
cdr3_nt: TGCGCCAGCAGTGTAGCGGGAGGCACAGAAGAGACCCAGTACTTC

v_call: TRBV14
clone_size: many
j_call: TRBJ2-5
d_call: TRBD1
cdr3_aa: CASSRRGQGGETQYF
cdr3_nt: TGTGCCAGCAGCCGGAGGGGACAGGGTGGAGAGACCCAGTACTTC

v_call: TRBV19
clone_size: .
j_call: TRBJ1-5
d_call: TRBD1
cdr3_aa: CAWSGQGGNRPQHF
cdr3_nt: TGTGCCTGGAGTGGACAGGGTGGCAATCGGCCCCAGCATTTT

v_call: TRBV5-4
clone_size: .
j_call: TRBJ1-6
d_call: TRBD1
cdr3_aa: CASSSPDRGSTPLHF
cdr3_nt: TGTGCCAGCAGCTCCCCCGACAGGGGTTCAACACCCCTCCACTTT

v_call: TRBV6-6
clone_size: .
j_call: TRBJ1-6
d_call: .
cdr3_aa: CASSYSPGFHGSPLHF
cdr3_nt: TGTGCCAGCAGTTACTCCCCCGGGTTCCATGGCTCACCCCTCCACTTT

v_call: TRBV5-4
clone_size: few
j_call: TRBJ1-1
d_call: .
cdr3_aa: CASSWGVAEGTEAFF
cdr3_nt: TGTGCCAGCAGCTGGGGGGTAGCAGAGGGCACTGAAGCTTTCTTT

v_call: TRBV5-5
clone_size: .
j_call: TRBJ2-5
d_call: .
cdr3_aa: CASSVGMETQYF
cdr3_nt: TGTGCCAGCAGTGTGGGAATGGAGACCCAGTACTTC

v_call: TRBV2
clone_size: .
j_call: TRBJ2-7
d_call: .
cdr3_aa: CASSVSGAPYEQYF
cdr3_nt: TGTGCCAGCAGTGTTTCAGGGGCCCCCTACGAGCAGTACTTC

v_call: TRBV6-2/TRBV6-3
clone_size: few
j_call: TRBJ1-4
d_call: TRBD1
cdr3_aa: CASSVLGQGDEKLFF
cdr3_nt: TGTGCCAGCAGTGTGCTGGGACAGGGCGACGAAAAACTGTTTTTT

v_call: TRBV2
clone_size: many
j_call: TRBJ2-5
d_call: .
cdr3_aa: CAGARGETQYF
cdr3_nt: TGTGCCGGAGCCAGGGGAGAGACCCAGTACTTC

v_call: TRBV2
clone_size: .
j_call: TRBJ2-2
d_call: TRBD1
cdr3_aa: CARGTGGLDGTGELFF
cdr3_nt: TGTGCCCGAGGGACAGGGGGCTTGGATGGCACCGGGGAGCTGTTTTTT

v_call: TRBV9
clone_size: few
j_call: TRBJ1-2
d_call: TRBD1
cdr3_aa: CASSGSRETGAFNYGYTF
cdr3_nt: TGTGCCAGCAGCGGCAGCCGGGAGACAGGGGCTTTTAACTATGGCTACACCTTC

v_call: TRBV2
clone_size: many
j_call: TRBJ1-5
d_call: .
cdr3_aa: CASSELSRQPQHF
cdr3_nt: TGTGCCAGCAGTGAGTTGTCCCGTCAGCCCCAGCATTTT

v_call: TRBV29-1
clone_size: many
j_call: TRBJ2-5
d_call: .
cdr3_aa: CSVEGTGETQYF
cdr3_nt: TGCAGCGTTGAGGGGACGGGAGAGACCCAGTACTTC

v_call: TRBV12-5
clone_size: few
j_call: TRBJ1-3
d_call: .
cdr3_aa: CASGLGGNTIYF
cdr3_nt: TGTGCTAGTGGACTCGGTGGAAACACCATATATTTT

v_call: TRBV20-1
clone_size: few
j_call: TRBJ2-7
d_call: TRBD1
cdr3_aa: CSAFGQGVSYEQYF
cdr3_nt: TGCAGTGCCTTCGGACAGGGGGTCTCCTACGAGCAGTACTTC

v_call: TRBV14
clone_size: .
j_call: TRBJ2-6
d_call: .
cdr3_aa: CASSPPGTWGANVLTF
cdr3_nt: TGTGCCAGCAGCCCTCCCGGGACATGGGGGGCCAACGTCCTGACTTTC

v_call: TRBV6-5
clone_size: few
j_call: TRBJ1-2
d_call: TRBD1
cdr3_aa: CASSSDRGLYGYTF
cdr3_nt: TGTGCCAGCAGTTCGGACAGGGGGCTCTATGGCTACACCTTC

v_call: TRBV29-1
clone_size: .
j_call: TRBJ1-6
d_call: .
cdr3_aa: CSVGRLAGNSPLHF
cdr3_nt: TGCAGCGTGGGTAGACTAGCGGGAAATTCACCCCTCCACTTT

v_call: TRBV29-1
clone_size: many
j_call: TRBJ1-4
d_call: .
cdr3_aa: CSVEGGYGKLFF
cdr3_nt: TGCAGCGTTGAGGGGGGGTACGGAAAACTGTTTTTT

v_call: TRBV29-1
clone_size: .
j_call: TRBJ1-1
d_call: TRBD1
cdr3_aa: CSVVGQENTEAFF
cdr3_nt: TGCAGCGTTGTGGGACAGGAGAACACTGAAGCTTTCTTT

v_call: TRBV7-8
clone_size: .
j_call: TRBJ2-5
d_call: .
cdr3_aa: CASSQEVAGETQYF
cdr3_nt: TGTGCCAGCAGCCAAGAGGTGGCAGGGGAGACCCAGTACTTC

v_call: TRBV20-1
clone_size: few
j_call: TRBJ2-7
d_call: TRBD1
cdr3_aa: CSARILDRGSYEQYF
cdr3_nt: TGCAGTGCTAGAATACTAGACAGGGGCTCCTACGAGCAGTACTTC

v_call: TRBV14
clone_size: many
j_call: TRBJ1-1
d_call: .
cdr3_aa: CASSLAAAAGAFF
cdr3_nt: TGTGCCAGCAGCCTCGCGGCCGCGGCGGGAGCTTTCTTT

v_call: TRBV5-1
clone_size: many
j_call: TRBJ1-5
d_call: .
cdr3_aa: CASSPQGRDQPQHF
cdr3_nt: TGCGCCAGCAGCCCACAGGGAAGGGATCAGCCCCAGCATTTT

v_call: TRBV24-1
clone_size: .
j_call: TRBJ1-2
d_call: .
cdr3_aa: CATSDFGRYGYTF
cdr3_nt: TGTGCCACCAGTGATTTTGGACGCTATGGCTACACCTTC

v_call: TRBV7-6
clone_size: many
j_call: TRBJ2-7
d_call: TRBD1
cdr3_aa: CASSLTGVYEQYF
cdr3_nt: TGTGCCAGCAGCTTAACAGGGGTTTACGAGCAGTACTTC

v_call: TRBV29-1
clone_size: .
j_call: TRBJ1-6
d_call: .
cdr3_aa: CSLGANSPLHF
cdr3_nt: TGCAGCTTGGGGGCAAATTCACCCCTCCACTTT

v_call: TRBV6-1
clone_size: .
j_call: TRBJ1-2
d_call: .
cdr3_aa: CASRDKGRNYGYTF
cdr3_nt: TGTGCCAGCAGAGACAAAGGGAGAAACTATGGCTACACCTTC

v_call: TRBV6-5
clone_size: .
j_call: TRBJ2-7
d_call: .
cdr3_aa: CASIGFDYEQYF
cdr3_nt: TGTGCCAGCATAGGGTTCGACTACGAGCAGTACTTC

v_call: TRBV7-7
clone_size: many
j_call: TRBJ2-7
d_call: .
cdr3_aa: CASSSPVVLYEQYF
cdr3_nt: TGTGCCAGCAGCTCCCCCGTAGTCCTCTACGAGCAGTACTTC

v_call: TRBV24-1
clone_size: many
j_call: TRBJ1-1
d_call: .
cdr3_aa: CATSDLEAGGPEAFF
cdr3_nt: TGTGCCACCAGTGATTTGGAAGCGGGGGGACCTGAAGCTTTCTTT

v_call: TRBV6-6
clone_size: many
j_call: TRBJ1-1
d_call: .
cdr3_aa: CASSFTTEAFF
cdr3_nt: TGTGCCAGCAGTTTCACAACTGAAGCTTTCTTT